A single sample is the source of the 16 T cell receptor beta chains below, sequenced in a study of CD8+ T cells in alopecia areata. RNA, once extracted, was reverse transcribed into cDNA for use as the sequencing template. Profiled with immunoSEQ multiplex PCR; TCRdb holds only in-frame clones, not every one. The sample has 180,000 or so clones, about 54% seen once; the top ten hold around 15%. The sample's treatment: oral pan-JAK inhibitor, 5-10 mg twice daily. The material sequenced was CD4+ T cells sorted from blood, taken at approximately week 60, from a patient treated with tofacitinib. The receptor set was obtained from a human donor with alopecia areata.

This clone has only one observation. The V call is TRBV7-9, the J call TRBJ2-7; perhaps D is TRBD1 or TRBD2 (5 bases each). Trimming removed 5 bases at V and 1 base at J, with 18 bases between. Germline CDR1 SEHNR, CDR2 FQNEAQ (reference sequence). This CDR3 contains 16 residues. DNA for the CDR3: TGTGCCAGCAGCGATTGGGACCCGGGACGATCCTACGAGCAGTACTTC. This codes for CASSDWDPGRSYEQYF.

This clone was recorded a few times. The gene calls are TRBV30 and TRBJ2-1; weak D call: TRBD1 (5 bases). The V end lost 0 bases, the J end lost 9 bases, and 9 bases lay between the germline ends. Germline CDR1 GTSNPN, CDR2 SVGIG (reference sequence). The CDR3 length is 12 residues. As DNA, the CDR3 is TGTGCCTGGAGTGTTATAGGGGCTGAGCAGTTCTTC. Translation: CAWSVIGAEQFF. Together with reference TRBV30 and TRBJ2-1, the CDR3 gives the full variable domain: SQTIHQWPATLVQPVGSPLSLECTVEGTSNPNLYWYRQAAGRGLQLLFYSVGIGQISSEVPQNLSASRPQDRQFILSSKKLLLSDSGFYLCAWSVIGAEQFFGPGTRLTVL.

This CDR3 is CAIRQPGGTETQYF. CDR3 bases: TGTGCCATCAGGCAGCCAGGGGGGACGGAGACCCAGTACTTC. The rearrangement uses TRBV10-3 and TRBJ2-5, with a weak D call TRBD1 (7 bases). This CDR3 contains 14 residues. Between the trimmed V and J ends, which lost 6 bases and 5 bases, there was a span of 16 bases. Germline CDR1 is ENHRY and CDR2 is SYGVKD.

The CDR3 nucleotides read TGTGCCAGCAGTTACCGGGACAGGGCAGAAGAGACCCAGTACTTC. Protein: CASSYRDRAEETQYF. J is TRBJ2-5 and V is TRBV6-5; 9 positions agree with TRBD1. J lost 3 bases, V lost 2 bases, and 4 bases had no gene match. The CDR3 has 15 residues. The germline V gene encodes CDR1 MNHEY and CDR2 SVGAGI.

This clone was counted a few times. The chain employs TRBV29-1 and TRBJ1-2; the D is unclear. The germline V gene has CDR1 SQVTM and CDR2 ANQGSEA. V lost 1 base to trimming and J lost 7 bases, with 19 bases between them. This CDR3 comprises 15 residues. The CDR3 region has the DNA TGCAGCGTTGAAGTTTCCCTTCGGGCGGCGGGTGGCTACACCTTC. Translation: CSVEVSLRAAGGYTF. Supplemented by reference TRBV29-1 and TRBJ1-2, the full variable domain reads SAVISQKPSRDICQRGTSLTIQCQVDSQVTMMFWYRQQPGQSLTLIATANQGSEATYESGFVIDKFPISRPNLTFSTLTVSNMSPEDSSIYLCSVEVSLRAAGGYTFGSGTRLTVV.

This chain joins TRBV30 and TRBJ1-4, with 10 bases fitting TRBD1. Germline values: CDR1 GTSNPN, CDR2 SVGIG (reference sequence). The CDR3 runs to 16 residues. The V gene end was trimmed by 2 bases and the J gene end by 5 bases; junction bases not matched to a gene: 8. The CDR3 DNA follows: TGTGCCTGGAGTCCCGGGACAGGGGTACCCAATGAAAAACTGTTTTTT. Translated, it gives CAWSPGTGVPNEKLFF.

This clone was found a few times. The genes are TRBV28 and TRBJ2-7, with D hard to call. CDR1 is MDHEN, CDR2 SYDVKM, per germline. Trimming pared 7 bases from V and 7 bases from J, leaving 17 bases between. The CDR3 sequence is 13 residues long. The DNA for the CDR3 is TGTGCCAGCAACAGCGACCACGTGCGAGAGCAGTACTTC. Translated: CASNSDHVREQYF.

The gene calls are TRBV29-1 and TRBJ2-3, with D possibly TRBD1 on 6 matching bases. Germline CDR1 and CDR2: SQVTM and ANQGSEA. Deletions cut 7 bases from V and 5 bases from J, with 10 bases between. The CDR3 sequence is 11 residues long. This CDR3 is CSATGLDTQYF. Written as DNA, the CDR3 is TGCAGCGCAACAGGGTTAGATACGCAGTATTTT.

The V gene is TRBV7-2, the J gene TRBJ2-3, with D possibly matching TRBD2 (6 bases). CDR1 and CDR2 from the germline V gene are SGHTA and FQGNSA. The CDR3 extends over 14 amino acids. Trimming left V 4 bases short and J 6 bases short, with 14 bases between. CDR3: CASSSGLGGDTQYF. The CDR3, as DNA: TGTGCCAGCAGCTCGGGACTTGGAGGGGATACGCAGTATTTT.

The chain recombines TRBV5-6 with TRBJ1-1; D gene uncertain. V was cut by 0 bases and J by 0 bases, with 6 bases left in between. This CDR3 is built from 14 residues. The V gene's germline CDR1 is SGHDT and CDR2 YYEEEE. The CDR3 loop reads CASSLANLNTEAFF. DNA for the CDR3: TGTGCCAGCAGCTTGGCCAACCTGAACACTGAAGCTTTCTTT.

This sequence joins TRBV30 and TRBJ2-4, with D unresolved. Trimming cost V 5 bases and J 6 bases, with 17 bases left between them. Germline CDR1 GTSNPN, CDR2 SVGIG (reference sequence). The CDR3 is made up of 14 amino acids. The CDR3 DNA follows: TGTGCCTGGGACCACCCCGGGCCTATAAACATTCAGTACTTC. This codes for CAWDHPGPINIQYF.

The chain is built from TRBV6-5 and TRBJ2-7; D is perhaps TRBD1 (5 bases). This CDR3 comprises 14 residues. Trimming pared 0 bases from V and 2 bases from J, leaving 8 bases between. Germline V gene data show CDR1 as MNHEY and CDR2 as SVGAGI. CDR3 loop: CASSYSRVPYEQYF. The CDR3 DNA reads as TGTGCCAGCAGTTACTCCAGGGTCCCCTACGAGCAGTACTTC.

The V and J genes are TRBV30 and TRBJ1-5; D may be TRBD1 (6 bases). V shed 5 bases and J shed 4 bases, with 18 bases lying between them. This CDR3 spans 15 amino acids. Germline values: CDR1 GTSNPN, CDR2 SVGIG (reference sequence). For the CDR3, the DNA is TGTGCCTGGGGCCTTCCCGGGGGGCGGAATCAGCCCCAGCATTTT. This codes for CAWGLPGGRNQPQHF.

The chain uses TRBV2 and TRBJ2-3; no clear D gene. Trimming removed 4 bases from V and 2 bases from J, with 7 bases in between. Germline-derived CDR1 and CDR2 are SNHLY and FYNNEI. The CDR3 length is 13 residues. In nucleotides, the CDR3 is TGTGCCAGCAGTGTGGTTACCACAGATACGCAGTATTTT. As protein: CASSVVTTDTQYF.

This chain links TRBV30 with TRBJ1-3; D gene ambiguous. This CDR3 is 11 amino acids long. Looked up from germline, CDR1 is GTSNPN and CDR2 is SVGIG (reference sequence). The ends were cut back, 0 bases at V and 5 bases at J, with 2 bases in the middle. As DNA, the CDR3 is TGTGCCTGGAGTGTAAGAAACACCATATATTTT. It codes for CAWSVRNTIYF.

CDR3 sequence: CASSRSSMNTEAFF. CDR3 bases: TGTGCCAGCAGCAGATCCTCCATGAACACTGAAGCTTTCTTT. This chain uses TRBV7-9 with TRBJ1-1; no clear D gene. This CDR3 has 14 amino acids. Per the germline V gene, CDR1 is SEHNR and CDR2 is FQNEAQ (reference sequence). V gave up 5 bases and J gave up 0 bases, with 10 bases separating them.